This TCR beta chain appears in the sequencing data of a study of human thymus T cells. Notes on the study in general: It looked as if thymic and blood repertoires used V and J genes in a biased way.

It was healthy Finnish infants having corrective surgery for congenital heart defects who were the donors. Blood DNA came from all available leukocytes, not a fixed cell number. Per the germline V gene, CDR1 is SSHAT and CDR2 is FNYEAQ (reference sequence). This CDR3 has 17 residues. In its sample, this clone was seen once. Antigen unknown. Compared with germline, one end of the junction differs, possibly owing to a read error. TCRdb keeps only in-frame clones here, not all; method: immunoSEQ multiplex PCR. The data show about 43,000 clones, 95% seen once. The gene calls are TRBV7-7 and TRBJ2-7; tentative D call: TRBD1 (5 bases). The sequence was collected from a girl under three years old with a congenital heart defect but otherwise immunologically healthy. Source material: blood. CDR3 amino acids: CASSLKFVWVRDYEQYF. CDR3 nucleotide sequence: TGTGCTAGCAGCTTAAAATTTGTGTGGGTCAGGGACTACGAGCAGTACTTC.